This note documents a single T cell receptor beta chain sequence. No antigen is known for it. This CDR3 spans 16 amino acids. The V gene lost 3 bases and the J gene lost 0 bases, with 9 bases spanning the gap. CDR1 is MNHEY and CDR2 is SMNVEV in the germline V gene (reference sequence). The source of the sample is a study of T cell responses to AZD1222 COVID-19 vaccine. Regarding the study as a whole: Repertoires were obtained solely post-peak T cell response. Only a handful of AZD1222 recipients tested seropositive at baseline.

TCRdb keeps only in-frame clones here, not all; method: immunoSEQ multiplex PCR. Of approximately 120,000 clones listed, about 87% are singletons. The TCR comes from an adult in good health. The sample was peripheral blood, taken on day 0 of AZD1222 vaccination. The chain couples TRBV27 to TRBJ1-6; D not resolved. CDR3 in DNA: TGTGCCAGCAGTTTTGGCAAACGCTCCTATAATTCACCCCTCCACTTT. Translation gives CASSFGKRSYNSPLHF.